What follows is one T cell receptor beta chain and its context. The germline gives CDR1 MNHEY, CDR2 SVGEGT. The V segment lost 6 bases and the J segment 0 bases; nucleotides outside the gene matches: 14. The CDR3 has 18 residues. The sample is drawn from a study of early T cells in non-severe SARS-CoV-2 infection. TCRdb re-called the 5' RACE reads through MiXCR, storing one row per CDR3 protein. The table has tens of thousands of distinct CDR3 sequences, 10% to 11% seen once. The genes are TRBV6-2 or TRBV6-3 and TRBJ2-5; 9 nucleotides match TRBD1. Sequencing was performed on whole blood. The source of this sequence is an adult who was a healthcare worker with PCR-confirmed SARS-CoV-2 infection or an uninfected control (not recorded which). CDR3 loop: CASSSHPGQGEYQETQYF. The CDR3, as DNA: TGTGCCAGCAGCAGCCACCCGGGACAGGGCGAGTACCAAGAGACCCAGTACTTC.